This is a list of T cell receptor beta chains from one sample in a study of blood T cell repertoires in COVID-19. TCRdb keeps only in-frame clones here, not all; method: immunoSEQ multiplex PCR. In the table there are some 80,000 clones, roughly 88% of which are singletons. Sequencing used peripheral blood. The receptors were gathered from a woman in her forties or fifties with acute or convalescent COVID-19. CDR3s include the opening cysteine and the closing phenylalanine or tryptophan. A D gene is named only where the DNA matches it firmly. Clone size is stated in some rows and not others, as once, few, many or a class when expanded.

v_call	clone_size	d_call	j_call	cdr3_aa	cdr3_nt
TRBV5-1	once	.	TRBJ2-1	CASSGSGSYNEQFF	TGCGCCAGCAGCGGAAGCGGCTCCTACAATGAGCAGTTCTTC
TRBV6-6	.	.	TRBJ1-2	CASSSGYGYTF	TGTGCCAGCAGTTCAGGATATGGCTACACCTTC
TRBV7-2	.	TRBD1	TRBJ2-7	CASSLNGQGPYEQYF	TGTGCCAGCAGCTTAAACGGACAGGGACCCTACGAGCAGTACTTC
TRBV5-1	.	.	TRBJ1-5	CASSTDSNQPQHF	TGCGCCAGCAGCACGGACTCCAATCAGCCCCAGCATTTT
TRBV7-2	.	TRBD2	TRBJ2-4	CASSPWTSGGANIQYF	TGTGCCAGCAGCCCCTGGACTAGCGGGGGTGCAAACATTCAGTACTTC
TRBV5-1	.	.	TRBJ1-4	CASSPGHGGEKLFF	TGCGCCAGCAGCCCGGGACACGGCGGCGAAAAACTGTTTTTT
TRBV4-1	once	.	TRBJ1-1	CASSQFFDSMNTEAFF	TGCGCCAGCAGCCAATTCTTCGACAGCATGAACACTGAAGCTTTCTTT
TRBV25-1	.	.	TRBJ1-6	CASSPSYNSPLHF	TGTGCCAGCAGTCCGAGCTATAATTCACCCCTCCACTTT
TRBV4-1	.	.	TRBJ2-7	CASSQVGQKGINVRNF	TGCGCCAGCAGCCAAGTTGGACAGAAGGGTATTAATGTCCGGAACTTC
TRBV6-2/TRBV6-3	once	TRBD1	TRBJ2-7	CASSLLGQGSTYEQYF	TGTGCCAGCAGCCTACTCGGACAGGGTTCCACCTACGAGCAGTACTTC
TRBV6-1	.	.	TRBJ1-5	CASSEIPRGYYSNQPQHF	TGTGCCAGCAGTGAAATCCCCCGGGGGTATTATAGCAATCAGCCCCAGCATTTT
TRBV4-3	.	.	TRBJ1-3	CASSQEPGGASGNTIYF	TGCGCCAGCAGCCAAGAGCCCGGCGGGGCCTCTGGAAACACCATATATTTT
TRBV10-2	.	.	TRBJ2-3	CASSDRGGITDTQYF	TGCGCCAGCAGCGACCGCGGGGGCATCACAGATACGCAGTATTTT
TRBV6-6	.	.	TRBJ1-2	CASSYDQVNRGYTF	TGTGCCAGCAGTTATGATCAGGTCAATCGTGGCTACACCTTC
TRBV6-5	.	TRBD1	TRBJ1-1	CASSRDRGPGTEAFF	TGTGCCAGCAGTCGGGACAGGGGGCCCGGAACTGAAGCTTTCTTT
TRBV2	.	TRBD1	TRBJ1-2	CASRLATIRGHGTF	TGTGCCAGCAGATTAGCTACGATCAGGGGGCACGGCACCTTC
TRBV12-3/TRBV12-4	.	TRBD1	TRBJ2-7	CASRKGATYEQYF	TGTGCCAGCAGGAAGGGGGCCACCTACGAGCAGTACTTC